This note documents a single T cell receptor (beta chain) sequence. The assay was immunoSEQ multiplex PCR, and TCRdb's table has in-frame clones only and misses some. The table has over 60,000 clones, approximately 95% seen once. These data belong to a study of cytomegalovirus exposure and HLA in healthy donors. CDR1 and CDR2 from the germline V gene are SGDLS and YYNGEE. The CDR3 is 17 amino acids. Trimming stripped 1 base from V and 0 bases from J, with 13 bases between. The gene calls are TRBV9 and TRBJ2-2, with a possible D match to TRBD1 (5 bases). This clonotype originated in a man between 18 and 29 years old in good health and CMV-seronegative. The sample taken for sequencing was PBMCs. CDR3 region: CASSVTTGDANTGELFF. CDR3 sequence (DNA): TGTGCCAGCAGCGTAACTACAGGCGACGCGAACACCGGGGAGCTGTTTTTT. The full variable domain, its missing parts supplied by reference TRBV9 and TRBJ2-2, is DSGVTQTPKHLITATGQRVTLRCSPRSGDLSVYWYQQSLDQGLQFLIQYYNGEERAKGNILERFSAQQFPDLHSELNLSSLELGDSALYFCASSVTTGDANTGELFFGEGSRLTVL.